One sample yielded the 13 T cell receptor beta chains listed below, sequenced in a study of shared clonotypes between healthy human individuals. Only CD45RO-negative cells positively selected for CCR7 counted as naive CD8 cells, so terminally differentiated effector memory CD45RA+ cells were excluded. Libraries were prepared by immunoSEQ multiplex PCR; TCRdb keeps only in-frame clonotypes and omits some of them. The sample comprises hundreds of thousands of clones, around 95% of which are singletons, and less than 0.13% rests with the top ten. The sample comprised naive CD8+ T cells sorted from blood. Receptor source: a woman aged 25 to 39 in good health.

This clone has more than one count but fewer than ten. The V call is TRBV11-2, the J call TRBJ1-1; no definite D call. CDR1 and CDR2 (germline): SGHAT, FQNNGV. The germline V and J ends were trimmed by 6 bases and 9 bases, with 17 bases remaining between them. The CDR3 loop spans 13 amino acids. As DNA, the CDR3 is TGTGCCAGCAGTTTCCCAAGGGCCCTGAAAGCTTTCTTT. It specifies CASSFPRALKAFF. The entire variable domain, with the rest obtained from reference TRBV11-2 and TRBJ1-1, is as follows: EAGVAQSPRYKIIEKRQSVAFWCNPISGHATLYWYQQILGQGPKLLIQFQNNGVVDDSQLPKDRFSAERLKGVDSTLKIQPAKLEDSAVYLCASSFPRALKAFFGQGTRLTVV.

The chain has TRBV4-2 and TRBJ2-7; TRBD2 agrees at 7 bases. The J segment lost 3 bases and the V segment lost 4 bases, leaving 9 bases of the junction unmatched. CDR3 length: 15 amino acids. From germline, CDR1 is LGHNA and CDR2 YNFKEQ. CDR3: CASSPGGFGVYEQYF. The CDR3 coding sequence is TGTGCCAGCAGCCCCGGGGGGTTTGGGGTCTACGAGCAGTACTTC.

The V and J genes are TRBV6-5 and TRBJ1-1; tentative D call: TRBD1 (5 bases). The germline V gene has CDR1 MNHEY and CDR2 SVGAGI. Trimming took off 0 bases at V and 3 bases at J, with 14 bases between the two ends. CDR3 length: 16 residues. The CDR3 nucleotides read TGTGCCAGCAGTTACTCGTCCCAGGGCGGCGACACTGAAGCTTTCTTT. Translation: CASSYSSQGGDTEAFF.

The V call is TRBV9, the J call TRBJ2-1; maybe TRBD2 (6 bases). The ends were cut back, 3 bases at V and 5 bases at J, with 15 bases in the middle. This CDR3 region has 15 residues. The germline CDR1 and CDR2 sequences are SGDLS and YYNGEE. Written as DNA, the CDR3 is TGTGCCAGCAGCGCAGTCGGAGGGTTCAACAATGAGCAGTTCTTC. The encoded protein is CASSAVGGFNNEQFF.

This clone was recorded only once. The chain couples TRBV2 to TRBJ1-2; D unresolved. The germline V gene encodes CDR1 SNHLY and CDR2 FYNNEI. Between the trimmed V and J ends, which lost 3 bases and 6 bases, there was a span of 17 bases. This CDR3 has 15 residues. The CDR3: CASSEWSGKPHGYTF. CDR3 nucleotides: TGTGCCAGCAGTGAGTGGTCTGGGAAACCTCATGGCTACACCTTC.

DNA for the CDR3: TGCGCCAGCAGCCAACGAGGTGGGGGAAACGAGCAGTACTTC. It translates to CASSQRGGGNEQYF. V gene TRBV5-1 combines with J gene TRBJ2-7; D is perhaps TRBD1 or TRBD2 (5 bases each). CDR1 is SGHRS and CDR2 is YFSETQ in the germline V gene. The CDR3 covers 14 residues. Trimming removed 4 bases from V and 5 bases from J, with 16 bases in between.

The V gene is TRBV2, the J gene TRBJ1-1; D call uncertain. V was shortened by 2 bases and J by 5 bases, with 6 bases between the two germline ends. The CDR3 consists of 12 residues. Per the germline V gene, CDR1 is SNHLY and CDR2 is FYNNEI. CDR3 nucleotide sequence: TGTGCCAGCAGTGAATGGGGAACTGAAGCTTTCTTT. Its protein is CASSEWGTEAFF.

The chain has TRBV28 and TRBJ1-2; TRBD1 might be the D (6 bases). V dropped 4 bases and J dropped 3 bases, with 15 bases sitting between them. The length of the CDR3 is 15 residues. The germline V gene encodes CDR1 MDHEN and CDR2 SYDVKM. The CDR3 sequence is CASSYEPEGDYGYTF. CDR3 nucleotides: TGTGCCAGCAGTTATGAACCTGAGGGGGACTATGGCTACACCTTC.

This clone was counted a single time. This rearrangement joins TRBV7-9 to TRBJ2-5; 9 nucleotides agree with TRBD2. The CDR3 loop spans 16 amino acids. Germline V gene lookup returns CDR1 SEHNR and CDR2 FQNEAQ (reference sequence). With V trimmed by 2 bases and J by 2 bases, 6 bases remained unmatched. The CDR3 nucleotides are TGTGCCAGCAGCTTAAGTGGCGGGAGGGCTCAAGAGACCCAGTACTTC. Amino acids: CASSLSGGRAQETQYF.

The CDR3 protein is CASSESGTGGNEQYF. The CDR3 region has the DNA TGTGCCAGCAGTGAATCCGGGACAGGGGGCAACGAGCAGTACTTC. The chain uses TRBV25-1 and TRBJ2-7; 12 bases are shared with TRBD1. After removal of 1 base from V and 5 bases from J, the junction contained 3 bases not matched to a gene. Germline lookup yields CDR1 MGHDK and CDR2 SYGVNS. CDR3 length: 15 residues.

This clone was observed once. This chain uses TRBV11-2 with TRBJ2-1; no clear D gene. The CDR3 covers 17 residues. V was pared by 2 bases and J by 6 bases, with 20 bases between. The germline gives CDR1 SGHAT, CDR2 FQNNGV. The CDR3 DNA reads as TGTGCCAGCAGCTTATTTGACCCGAGCGCAAGTCGCAATGAGCAGTTCTTC. Its protein is CASSLFDPSASRNEQFF.

The chain has TRBV28 and TRBJ2-2; 7 bases are shared with TRBD1. The CDR3 has 16 residues. The germline V gene has CDR1 MDHEN and CDR2 SYDVKM. V lost 8 bases, J lost 2 bases, and 11 bases stayed unmatched. The CDR3 DNA follows: TGTGCCAGCGGCGACGCCGGGACAGAAAACACCGGGGAGCTGTTTTTT. Translation: CASGDAGTENTGELFF.

This sequence joins TRBV7-6 and TRBJ2-2; the match to TRBD2 covers 7 bases. Looked up from germline, CDR1 is SGHVS and CDR2 is FNYEAQ. CDR3 length equals 15 residues. V lost 5 bases and J lost 2; bases outside the gene matches: 5. CDR3 sequence reads: CASSLSGPNTGELFF. The CDR3 DNA follows: TGTGCCAGCAGCCTTAGCGGGCCAAACACCGGGGAGCTGTTTTTT.